This TCR beta chain derives from a study of blood T cells in healthy people across ages. A remark on this clonotype: Its antigen is not identified.

Germline V gene sequence: CDR1 DFQATT, CDR2 SNEGSKA (reference sequence). CDR3 size: 17 residues. The junction had 13 bases not matched to a gene; V was cut back by 0 bases and J by 4 bases. Study-level results: Long-lived donors carried more naive CD4+ cells and greater diversity than aged donors. Without sorted subsets, naive and antigen-experienced compartments could not be conclusively compared.

There were healthy Caucasian individuals from Russia, aged roughly 6 to 100, serving as donors. The authors drew 7.5 to 10 milliliters of peripheral blood from each donor. Sample-barcoded 5' priming and a J-beta primer mix drove a second PCR of roughly 6 to 12 cycles. TCRdb processed the 5' RACE reads anew with MiXCR; each CDR3 protein has one entry. Of 1.5 million to 2 million distinct CDR3 sequences listed, about 31% were seen once; the top ten hold about 10%. The source of this sequence is a woman in her 30s in good health. Sequencing input: blood. The chain has TRBV20-1 and TRBJ2-7; 9 bases line up with TRBD2. The CDR3 coding sequence is TGCAGTGCTAGAGATCCAGAAGGAGCGGGGGGTTGGTACGAGCAGTACTTC. Its translation: CSARDPEGAGGWYEQYF.